This paragraph covers one T cell receptor (beta chain) sequence. With V trimmed by 7 bases and J by 0 bases, 3 bases remained unmatched. Germline CDR1 is MNHNY and CDR2 is SVGAGI (reference sequence). CDR3 length: 14 residues. The sample comes from a study of blood T cell repertoires in COVID-19. Only in-frame clones appear in the TCRdb table, and some are missing; sequencing was by immunoSEQ multiplex PCR. The profile covers fewer than 300,000 clones, with roughly 88% appearing a single time and 0.75% to 0.95% taken by the ten largest. The V gene is TRBV6-6, the J gene TRBJ2-1; 7 positions agree with TRBD2. The receptor was derived from a human donor with COVID-19, enrolled during active disease. The donor label of this sample is uncertain. Material: peripheral blood. CDR3 amino acids: CASTGGSSYNEQFF. CDR3 DNA: TGTGCCAGCACTGGCGGGAGCTCCTACAATGAGCAGTTCTTC.